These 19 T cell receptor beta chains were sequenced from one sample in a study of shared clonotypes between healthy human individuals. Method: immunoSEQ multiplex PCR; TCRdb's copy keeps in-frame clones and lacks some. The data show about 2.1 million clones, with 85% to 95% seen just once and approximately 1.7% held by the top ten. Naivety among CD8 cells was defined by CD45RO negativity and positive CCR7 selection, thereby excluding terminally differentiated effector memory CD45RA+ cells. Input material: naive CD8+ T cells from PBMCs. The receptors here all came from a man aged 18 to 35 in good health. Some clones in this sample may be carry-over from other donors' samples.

The CDR3 coding sequence is TGTGCCAGCAGTCCCGACAGGGTGGGTGGCTACACCTTC. It codes for CASSPDRVGGYTF. The rearrangement links TRBV6-5 to TRBJ1-2, with 7 bases identical to TRBD1. The V and J ends lost 5 bases and 7 bases, in that order; junction bases with no gene match: 7. The CDR3 extends over 13 amino acids. Germline assignment: CDR1 MNHEY and CDR2 SVGAGI.

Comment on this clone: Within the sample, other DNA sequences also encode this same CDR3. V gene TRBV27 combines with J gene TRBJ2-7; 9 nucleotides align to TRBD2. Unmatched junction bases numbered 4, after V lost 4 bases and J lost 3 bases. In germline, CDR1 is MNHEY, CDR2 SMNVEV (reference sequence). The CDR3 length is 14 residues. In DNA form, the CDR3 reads TGTGCCAGCAGTTCGACTAGCGGTCACTACGAGCAGTACTTC. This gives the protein CASSSTSGHYEQYF.

The CDR3, as DNA: TGCGCCAGCAGCTTGTTTGAGGTCTACGAGCAGTACTTC. Translating it yields CASSLFEVYEQYF. J is TRBJ2-7 and V is TRBV5-1, with D unclear. Trimming removed 1 base from V and 3 bases from J, with 8 bases in between. Per germline, CDR1 SGHRS and CDR2 YFSETQ. This CDR3 comprises 13 residues.

CDR3 loop: CSVEVASSTDTQYF. The CDR3 DNA sequence: TGCAGCGTTGAGGTGGCCAGTAGCACAGATACGCAGTATTTT. J is TRBJ2-3 and V is TRBV29-1; D is unresolved. Trimming pared 3 bases from V and 0 bases from J, leaving 10 bases between. Germline lookup yields CDR1 SQVTM and CDR2 ANQGSEA. This CDR3 is 14 amino acids long.

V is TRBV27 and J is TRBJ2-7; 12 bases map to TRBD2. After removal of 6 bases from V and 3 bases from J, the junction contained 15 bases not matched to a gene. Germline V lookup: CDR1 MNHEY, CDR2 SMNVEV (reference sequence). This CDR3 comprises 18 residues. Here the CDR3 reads CASRSGVTSGSLGYEQYF. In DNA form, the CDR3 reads TGTGCCAGCAGGTCAGGGGTGACTAGCGGGAGCCTAGGCTACGAGCAGTACTTC.

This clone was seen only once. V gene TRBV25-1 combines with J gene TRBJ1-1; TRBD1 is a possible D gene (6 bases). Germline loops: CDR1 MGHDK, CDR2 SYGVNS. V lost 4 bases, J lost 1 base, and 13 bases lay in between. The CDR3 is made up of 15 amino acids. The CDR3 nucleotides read TGTGCCAGCAGTGCTGTGAGGGGGAGGAACACTGAAGCTTTCTTT. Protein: CASSAVRGRNTEAFF.

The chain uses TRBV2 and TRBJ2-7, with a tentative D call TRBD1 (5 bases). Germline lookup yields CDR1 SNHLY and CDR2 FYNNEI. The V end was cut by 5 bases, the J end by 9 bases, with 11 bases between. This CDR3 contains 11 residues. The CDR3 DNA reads TGTGCCAGCAGTACCCCCCAGGGGCAGTACTTC. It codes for CASSTPQGQYF.

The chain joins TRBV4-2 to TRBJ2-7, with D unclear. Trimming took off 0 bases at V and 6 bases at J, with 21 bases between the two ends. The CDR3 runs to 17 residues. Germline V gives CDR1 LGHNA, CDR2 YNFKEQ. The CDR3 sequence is CASSQESIGWAATEQYF. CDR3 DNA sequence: TGTGCCAGCAGCCAAGAATCTATCGGGTGGGCGGCGACCGAGCAGTACTTC.

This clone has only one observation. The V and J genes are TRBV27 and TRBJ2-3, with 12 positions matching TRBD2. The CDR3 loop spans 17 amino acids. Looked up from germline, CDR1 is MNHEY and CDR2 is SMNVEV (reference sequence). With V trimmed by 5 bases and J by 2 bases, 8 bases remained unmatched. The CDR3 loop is CASSARLAGVATDTQYF. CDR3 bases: TGTGCCAGCAGTGCCCGACTAGCGGGAGTCGCCACAGATACGCAGTATTTT.

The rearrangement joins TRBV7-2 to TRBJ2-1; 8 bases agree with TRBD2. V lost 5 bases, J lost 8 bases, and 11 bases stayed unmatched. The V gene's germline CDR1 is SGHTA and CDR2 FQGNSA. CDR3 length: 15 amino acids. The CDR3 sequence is CASSPLREGLHEQFF. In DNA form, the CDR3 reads TGTGCCAGCAGCCCCCTTCGGGAGGGCCTCCATGAGCAGTTCTTC.

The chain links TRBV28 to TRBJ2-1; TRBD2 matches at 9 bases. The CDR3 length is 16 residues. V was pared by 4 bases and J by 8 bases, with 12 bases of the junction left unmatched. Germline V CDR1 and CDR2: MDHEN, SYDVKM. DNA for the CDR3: TGTGCCAGCAGTTGGGGCCTGCGGGAGGGCGGGGATGAGCAGTTCTTC. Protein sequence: CASSWGLREGGDEQFF.

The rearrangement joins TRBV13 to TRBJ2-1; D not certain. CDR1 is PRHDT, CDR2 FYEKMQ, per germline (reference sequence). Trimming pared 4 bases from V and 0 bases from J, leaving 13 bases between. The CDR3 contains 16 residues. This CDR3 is CASSSRLRSSYNEQFF. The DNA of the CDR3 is TGTGCCAGCAGCTCGAGATTGCGGAGCTCCTACAATGAGCAGTTCTTC.

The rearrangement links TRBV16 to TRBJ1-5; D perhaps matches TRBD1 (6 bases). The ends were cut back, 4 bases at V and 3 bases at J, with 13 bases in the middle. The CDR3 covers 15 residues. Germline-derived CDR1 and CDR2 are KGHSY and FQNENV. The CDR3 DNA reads TGTGCCAGCAGCCTCGCCGCAGGGGTCAATCAGCCCCAGCATTTT. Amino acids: CASSLAAGVNQPQHF.

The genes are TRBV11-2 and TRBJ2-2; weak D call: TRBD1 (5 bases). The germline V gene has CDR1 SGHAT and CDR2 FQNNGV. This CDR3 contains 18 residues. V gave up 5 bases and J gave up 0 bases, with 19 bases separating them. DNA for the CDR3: TGTGCCAGCAGCCCCCTTCGGTCCGGACAAGCGAACACCGGGGAGCTGTTTTTT. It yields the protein CASSPLRSGQANTGELFF.

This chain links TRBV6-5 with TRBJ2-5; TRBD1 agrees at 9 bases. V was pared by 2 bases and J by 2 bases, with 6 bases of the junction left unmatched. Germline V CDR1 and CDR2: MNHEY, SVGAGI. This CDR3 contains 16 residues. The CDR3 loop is CASSYRKGQGQETQYF. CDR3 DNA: TGTGCCAGCAGTTACCGGAAGGGACAGGGACAAGAGACCCAGTACTTC.

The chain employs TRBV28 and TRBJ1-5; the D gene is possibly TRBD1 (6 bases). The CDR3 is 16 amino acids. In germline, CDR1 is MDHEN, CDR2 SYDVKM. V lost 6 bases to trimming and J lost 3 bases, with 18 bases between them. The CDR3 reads CASRTQRDIYNQPQHF. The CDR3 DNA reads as TGTGCCAGCAGGACCCAAAGGGACATTTACAATCAGCCCCAGCATTTT.

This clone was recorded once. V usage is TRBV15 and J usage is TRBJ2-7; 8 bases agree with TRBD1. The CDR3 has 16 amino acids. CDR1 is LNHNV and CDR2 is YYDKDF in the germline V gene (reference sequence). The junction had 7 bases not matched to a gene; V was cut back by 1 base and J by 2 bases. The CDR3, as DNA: TGTGCCACCAGCAGAGTGACAGGGGAAAGGGCCTACGAGCAGTACTTC. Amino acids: CATSRVTGERAYEQYF.

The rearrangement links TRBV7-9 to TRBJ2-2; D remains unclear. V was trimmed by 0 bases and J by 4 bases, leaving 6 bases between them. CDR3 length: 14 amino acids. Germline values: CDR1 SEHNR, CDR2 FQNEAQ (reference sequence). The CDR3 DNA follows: TGTGCCAGCAGCTTAGCCCTGCCCACCGGGGAGCTGTTTTTT. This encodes CASSLALPTGELFF.

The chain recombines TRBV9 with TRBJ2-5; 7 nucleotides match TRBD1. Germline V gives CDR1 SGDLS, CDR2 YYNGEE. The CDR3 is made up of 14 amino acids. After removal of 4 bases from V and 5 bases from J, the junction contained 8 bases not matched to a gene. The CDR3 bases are TGTGCCAGCAGCCCCTCGTCGGACAGGGAGACCCAGTACTTC. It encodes CASSPSSDRETQYF.